The 7 T cell receptor beta chains reported below all come from one sample, sequenced in a study of human T cells and chemical hapten exposure. Unfractionated whole blood was the source from which total RNA was extracted. Each CDR3 protein is one row after TCRdb ran MiXCR on the 5' RACE reads. The sample gives about 140,000 distinct CDR3 sequences, about 4% of which show up once; approximately 1.3% is in the top ten. Receptors originate from a female donor in good health.

This clonotype was detected many times. The chain carries TRBV2 and TRBJ2-1, with 7 bases matching TRBD1. With V trimmed by 6 bases and J by 2 bases, 13 bases remained unmatched. This CDR3 has 17 amino acids. Germline lookup yields CDR1 SNHLY and CDR2 FYNNEI. The CDR3 here is CASRGTAVRSAYNEQFF. CDR3 coding DNA: TGTGCCAGCAGAGGGACAGCCGTGAGAAGCGCCTACAATGAGCAGTTCTTC.

Comment on this clonotype: A single base separates this from a much larger clone, so it may be a read error. The chain recombines TRBV20-1 with TRBJ2-1, with 8 nucleotides matching TRBD2. CDR1 is DFQATT and CDR2 is SNEGSKA in the germline V gene (reference sequence). CDR3 length: 15 residues. The CDR3 DNA is TGCAGTGCTAGAGCGGGAGCGGGGGAGTACAATGAGCGGTTCTTC. It is translated as CSARAGAGEYNERFF.

This clonotype was picked up many times. J is TRBJ2-5 and V is TRBV7-8; 8 bases align to TRBD2. The CDR3 contains 14 residues. Germline CDR1 is SGHVS and CDR2 is FQNEAQ. V was pared by 4 bases and J by 5 bases, with 6 bases of the junction left unmatched. The CDR3 nucleotides are TGTGCCAGCAGCTCCTGGACTAGCTCGGAGACCCAGTACTTC. Protein product: CASSSWTSSETQYF.

This clonotype was counted ten times or more. The V gene is TRBV6-2 or TRBV6-3, the J gene TRBJ2-1, with 8 nucleotides matching TRBD1. This CDR3 contains 15 residues. J lost 8 bases, V lost 11 bases, and 17 bases had no gene match. Looked up from germline, CDR1 is MNHEY and CDR2 is SVGEGT. The CDR3 nucleotides read TGTGCCGGCGCGGTAGGCAGGGGGCGAAGTGATGAGCAGTTCTTC. Protein sequence: CAGAVGRGRSDEQFF.

This clonotype has ten or more counts. The rearrangement links TRBV9 to TRBJ1-5; D is possibly TRBD1 (5 bases). The CDR3 extends over 18 amino acids. Germline CDR1 SGDLS, CDR2 YYNGEE. Trimming left V 3 bases short and J 5 bases short, with 24 bases between. This chain's CDR3 is CASSAYVPPGTLYQPQHF. The CDR3 nucleotides read TGTGCCAGCAGCGCGTACGTCCCTCCCGGGACCTTATATCAGCCCCAGCATTTT. Using reference TRBV9 and TRBJ1-5 for the parts outside the CDR3, the full variable domain is DSGVTQTPKHLITATGQRVTLRCSPRSGDLSVYWYQQSLDQGLQFLIQYYNGEERAKGNILERFSAQQFPDLHSELNLSSLELGDSALYFCASSAYVPPGTLYQPQHFGDGTRLSIL.

The chain links TRBV6-2 or TRBV6-3 to TRBJ1-1; unclear D gene. Trimming stripped 2 bases from V and 0 bases from J, with 10 bases between. The CDR3 is 15 residues long. Germline values: CDR1 MNHEY, CDR2 SVGEGT. The CDR3 DNA is TGTGCCAGCAGTTACGGCGGGTGCATGAACACTGAAGCTTTCTTT. Its translation is CASSYGGCMNTEAFF.

This clonotype was detected ten times or more. The gene calls are TRBV6-6 and TRBJ1-5; D call uncertain. The CDR3 totals 14 residues. V was trimmed by 5 bases and J by 3 bases, leaving 11 bases between them. Germline assignment: CDR1 MNHNY and CDR2 SVGAGI (reference sequence). CDR3 sequence (DNA): TGTGCCAGCAGTCATGACGGATACAATCAGCCCCAGCATTTT. The encoded protein is CASSHDGYNQPQHF.